This TCR beta chain derives from a study of blood T cell repertoires in COVID-19. Across the whole study: Sources were T cells, B-cell-depleted T cells, or PBMCs; the material itself was cDNA or gDNA.

Sequencing used immunoSEQ multiplex PCR; TCRdb keeps in-frame clones, though not all of them. Altogether some 210,000 clones are present, approximately 85% being singletons, with the ten largest covering less than 8%. The ends were cut back, 8 bases at V and 4 bases at J, with 14 bases in the middle. The CDR3 is 13 amino acids. CDR1 is SNHLY and CDR2 is FYNNEI in the germline V gene. This receptor was obtained from a woman aged 45-60 years with active or convalescent COVID-19. The sample consisted of peripheral blood. This chain joins TRBV2 and TRBJ1-1; weak D call: TRBD1 (6 bases). The CDR3 loop reads CASAGDGGTEAFF. The CDR3 nucleotides read TGTGCCAGCGCAGGGGATGGAGGCACTGAAGCTTTCTTT. The whole variable domain, remainder taken from reference TRBV2 and TRBJ1-1, is EPEVTQTPSHQVTQMGQEVILRCVPISNHLYFYWYRQILGQKVEFLVSFYNNEISEKSEIFDDQFSVERPDGSNFTLKIRSTKLEDSAMYFCASAGDGGTEAFFGQGTRLTVV.